A single sample is the source of the 20 T cell receptor beta chains below, sequenced in a study of shared clonotypes between healthy human individuals. Profiling relied on immunoSEQ multiplex PCR, and the TCRdb table lists in-frame clones only, not all of them. The sample holds about 2.2 million clones; about 93% are singletons and the top ten take under 2%. Naive CD8 populations comprised CD45RO-negative cells positively selected for CCR7, excluding terminally differentiated effector memory CD45RA+ cells. The sample was naive CD8+ T cells from PBMCs. The receptors originated from a man younger than 30 in good health. Some clones in this sample may be carry-over from other donors' samples.

The chain joins TRBV27 to TRBJ2-7, with no clear D. The CDR3 length is 14 residues. Germline CDR1 reads MNHEY; CDR2 reads SMNVEV (reference sequence). V gave up 6 bases and J gave up 1 base, with 13 bases separating them. For the CDR3, the DNA is TGTGCCAGCAGAGACGTCACACTGTCCTACGAGCAGTACTTC. Protein sequence: CASRDVTLSYEQYF.

The genes are TRBV7-2 and TRBJ1-6, with 9 bases that match TRBD1. The CDR3 consists of 18 residues. CDR1 and CDR2 (germline): SGHTA, FQGNSA. V was clipped by 3 bases and J by 8 bases; unmatched bases: 14. CDR3 protein: CASSFGQGMKFLHSPLHF. CDR3 DNA sequence: TGTGCCAGCAGCTTCGGACAGGGGATGAAGTTCCTACATTCACCCCTCCACTTT.

The V gene is TRBV4-1, the J gene TRBJ2-2; 7 bases agree with TRBD1. V shed 3 bases, J shed 4 bases, and the junction held 2 bases outside the gene matches. Germline CDR1 is MGHRA and CDR2 is YSYEKL. The CDR3 is 14 amino acids. This CDR3 is CASSQRGPTGELFF. CDR3 nucleotides: TGCGCCAGCAGCCAGAGGGGGCCCACCGGGGAGCTGTTTTTT.

V and J are TRBV7-2 and TRBJ1-2, with 8 bases lining up with TRBD1. Germline values: CDR1 SGHTA, CDR2 FQGNSA. The V gene end was trimmed by 5 bases and the J gene end by 2 bases; junction bases not matched to a gene: 7. CDR3 length: 15 residues. The CDR3 is CASSKRQGPNYGYTF. CDR3 DNA sequence: TGTGCCAGCAGCAAACGACAGGGGCCGAACTATGGCTACACCTTC.

The chain links TRBV19 to TRBJ2-1; D not certain. The length of the CDR3 is 13 residues. Trimming cost V 3 bases and J 5 bases, with 8 bases left between them. Germline assignment: CDR1 LNHDA and CDR2 SQIVND (reference sequence). CDR3 DNA: TGTGCCAGTAGTATGTGGGCCAACAATGAGCAGTTCTTC. Amino acids: CASSMWANNEQFF.

J is TRBJ2-1 and V is TRBV7-9; no clear D gene. The germline V and J ends were trimmed by 5 bases and 2 bases, with 13 bases remaining between them. CDR3 size: 15 residues. Germline CDR1 and CDR2: SEHNR and FQNEAQ (reference sequence). In nucleotides, the CDR3 is TGTGCCAGCAGCCCCATGGCAGAACCCTACAATGAGCAGTTCTTC. Translated, it gives CASSPMAEPYNEQFF.

The chain is built from TRBV9 and TRBJ1-2; maybe TRBD1 (5 bases). CDR3 length: 16 amino acids. Trimming shortened V by 0 bases and J by 2 bases, and 14 bases separated the two germline ends. Germline CDR1 is SGDLS and CDR2 is YYNGEE. CDR3 nucleotides: TGTGCCAGCAGCGTAGACCGGCAGGGTATAAACTATGGCTACACCTTC. It encodes CASSVDRQGINYGYTF.

The genes are TRBV9 and TRBJ2-1; the match to TRBD2 covers 12 bases. V lost 4 bases, J lost 4 bases, and 9 bases stayed unmatched. CDR3 size: 17 residues. Germline V CDR1 and CDR2: SGDLS, YYNGEE. The CDR3 sequence: CASSLGLAGTTYNEQFF. The CDR3 nucleotides are TGTGCCAGCAGCCTAGGACTAGCGGGAACAACGTACAATGAGCAGTTCTTC. The full variable domain, its missing parts supplied by reference TRBV9 and TRBJ2-1, is DSGVTQTPKHLITATGQRVTLRCSPRSGDLSVYWYQQSLDQGLQFLIQYYNGEERAKGNILERFSAQQFPDLHSELNLSSLELGDSALYFCASSLGLAGTTYNEQFFGPGTRLTVL.

The table lists this clone with a count of one. This chain uses TRBV5-1 with TRBJ2-7, with TRBD2 matching over 7 bases. The CDR3 contains 12 residues. V gave up 0 bases and J gave up 6 bases; unmatched junction bases: 0. Germline CDR1 reads SGHRS; CDR2 reads YFSETQ. CDR3 amino acids: CASSLGLAEQYF. The CDR3 DNA reads TGCGCCAGCAGCTTGGGACTAGCCGAGCAGTACTTC.

The chain has TRBV18 and TRBJ2-7, with a possible D match to TRBD2 (6 bases). Trimming took 3 bases from V and 2 from J, leaving 20 bases between them. This CDR3 has 17 residues. Germline V gene data show CDR1 as KGHSH and CDR2 as LQKENI. The DNA for the CDR3 is TGTGCCAGCTCACCCTCCGGGGGTTCAGGTGGGACCTACGAGCAGTACTTC. It translates to CASSPSGGSGGTYEQYF. Complete variable domain (other parts from reference TRBV18 and TRBJ2-7): NAGVMQNPRHLVRRRGQEARLRCSPMKGHSHVYWYRQLPEEGLKFMVYLQKENIIDESGMPKERFSAEFPKEGPSILRIQQVVRGDSAAYFCASSPSGGSGGTYEQYFGPGTRLTVT.

The chain has TRBV10-2 and TRBJ1-4; D may be TRBD1 (5 bases). CDR3 length: 14 amino acids. V lost 5 bases and J 6 bases, leaving 13 bases between the germline ends. Germline assignment: CDR1 WSHSY and CDR2 SAAADI. For the CDR3, the DNA is TGCGCCAGCAGTCCCGGGAGGGGTGATGAAAAACTGTTTTTT. Translated: CASSPGRGDEKLFF.

The chain is built from TRBV9 and TRBJ2-2; the match to TRBD1 covers 8 bases. The length of the CDR3 is 16 residues. The germline gives CDR1 SGDLS, CDR2 YYNGEE. Trimming at V came to 4 bases and at J to 3 bases, leaving 8 bases not matched to a gene. CDR3: CASSPGDRSYTGELFF. Written as DNA, the CDR3 is TGTGCCAGCAGCCCGGGGGACAGGAGCTACACCGGGGAGCTGTTTTTT.

The chain combines TRBV25-1 with TRBJ2-7, with D perhaps TRBD1 (5 bases). V gave up 5 bases and J gave up 2 bases, with 16 bases separating them. The germline gives CDR1 MGHDK, CDR2 SYGVNS. The CDR3 totals 15 residues. CDR3 nucleotide sequence: TGTGCCAGCAGTCACCCAGGGATGGCGGCCTACGAGCAGTACTTC. It is translated as CASSHPGMAAYEQYF.

V usage is TRBV27 and J usage is TRBJ2-2; D might be TRBD1 (6 bases). The CDR3 has 15 amino acids. Germline V gene lookup returns CDR1 MNHEY and CDR2 SMNVEV (reference sequence). Trimming shortened V by 7 bases and J by 5 bases, and 17 bases separated the two germline ends. The CDR3 region has the DNA TGTGCCAGCACCCTACGGCAGGGGTGGACCGGGGAGCTGTTTTTT. This sequence encodes CASTLRQGWTGELFF.

The chain couples TRBV7-9 to TRBJ2-3; 9 bases are shared with TRBD1. Germline V gene lookup returns CDR1 SEHNR and CDR2 FQNEAQ (reference sequence). The V gene end was trimmed by 4 bases and the J gene end by 3 bases; junction bases not matched to a gene: 8. This CDR3 is 16 amino acids long. The CDR3 here is CASSSGTGLFTDTQYF. The CDR3 coding sequence is TGTGCCAGCAGCTCCGGGACAGGGCTTTTTACAGATACGCAGTATTTT. Drawing the rest from reference TRBV7-9 and TRBJ2-3, the complete variable domain is DTGVSQNPRHKITKRGQNVTFRCDPISEHNRLYWYRQTLGQGPEFLTYFQNEAQLEKSRLLSDRFSAERPKGSFSTLEIQRTEQGDSAMYLCASSSGTGLFTDTQYFGPGTRLTVL.

This clone was found once. The chain has TRBV10-3 and TRBJ1-5; D is possibly TRBD1 (5 bases). The CDR3 runs to 14 residues. Germline loops: CDR1 ENHRY, CDR2 SYGVKD. Trimming shortened V by 8 bases and J by 4 bases, and 15 bases separated the two germline ends. CDR3 sequence (DNA): TGTGCCATCGCGGACATATGGGGTAATCAGCCCCAGCATTTT. This translates into CAIADIWGNQPQHF.

CDR3 coding DNA: TGTGCCAGCAGCTTAGTCCCCCTCAGGTTGAACACTGAAGCTTTCTTT. This sequence encodes CASSLVPLRLNTEAFF. The V gene is TRBV11-2, the J gene TRBJ1-1; D call uncertain. The V gene's germline CDR1 is SGHAT and CDR2 FQNNGV. V was cut by 1 base and J by 0 bases, with 12 bases left in between. The CDR3 runs to 16 residues.

This chain links TRBV7-8 with TRBJ2-7; D gene ambiguous. The CDR3 extends over 14 amino acids. Germline CDR1 is SGHVS and CDR2 is FQNEAQ. The V end was cut by 1 base, the J end by 3 bases, with 10 bases between. CDR3 amino acids: CASSLVRIGYEQYF. CDR3 nucleotides: TGTGCCAGCAGCTTAGTGCGGATTGGCTACGAGCAGTACTTC.

On this clone itself: Mismatch with germline at one junction end may stem from a read error. The chain links TRBV28 to TRBJ1-4, with TRBD1 matching over 7 bases. CDR3 size: 15 residues. Germline lookup yields CDR1 MDHEN and CDR2 SYDVKM. The CDR3 DNA follows: TGTGCCAGCATTTTACAGGGGACCGGTAATGAAAAACTGTTTTTT. Translation gives CASILQGTGNEKLFF.

The chain couples TRBV7-9 to TRBJ2-7, with 7 bases lining up with TRBD2. The CDR3 consists of 17 residues. In germline, CDR1 is SEHNR, CDR2 FQNEAQ (reference sequence). The V gene end was trimmed by 5 bases and the J gene end by 0 bases; junction bases not matched to a gene: 13. CDR3 DNA sequence: TGTGCCAGCAGCGAATATCCAGGGACTAACAGCTCCTACGAGCAGTACTTC. Its translation is CASSEYPGTNSSYEQYF.